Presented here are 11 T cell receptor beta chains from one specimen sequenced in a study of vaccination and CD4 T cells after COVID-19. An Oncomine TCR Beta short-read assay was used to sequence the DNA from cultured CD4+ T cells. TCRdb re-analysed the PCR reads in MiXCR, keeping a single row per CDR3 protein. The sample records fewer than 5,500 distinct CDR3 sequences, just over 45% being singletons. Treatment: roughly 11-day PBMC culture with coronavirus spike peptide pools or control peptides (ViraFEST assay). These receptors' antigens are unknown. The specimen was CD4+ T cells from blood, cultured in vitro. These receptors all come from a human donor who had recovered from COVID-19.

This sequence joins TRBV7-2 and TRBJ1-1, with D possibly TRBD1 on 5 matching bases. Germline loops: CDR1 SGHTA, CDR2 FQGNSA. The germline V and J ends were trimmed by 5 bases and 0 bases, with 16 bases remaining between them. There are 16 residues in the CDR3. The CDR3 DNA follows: TGTGCCAGCAGCGTCTCCGGGGGGGGTATGAACACTGAAGCTTTCTTT. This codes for CASSVSGGGMNTEAFF.

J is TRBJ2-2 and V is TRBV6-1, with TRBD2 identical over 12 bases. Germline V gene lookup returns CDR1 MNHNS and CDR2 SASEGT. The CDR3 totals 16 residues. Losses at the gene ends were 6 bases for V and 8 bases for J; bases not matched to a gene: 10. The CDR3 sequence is CASSTGASGRVGELFF. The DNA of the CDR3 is TGTGCCAGCAGCACTGGGGCTAGCGGGAGGGTGGGGGAGCTGTTTTTT.

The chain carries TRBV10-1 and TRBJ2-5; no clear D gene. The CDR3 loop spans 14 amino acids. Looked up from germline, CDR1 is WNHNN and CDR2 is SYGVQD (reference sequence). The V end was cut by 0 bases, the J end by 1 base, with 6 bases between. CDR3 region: CASSESASQETQYF. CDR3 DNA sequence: TGCGCCAGCAGTGAGTCGGCCAGCCAAGAGACCCAGTACTTC.

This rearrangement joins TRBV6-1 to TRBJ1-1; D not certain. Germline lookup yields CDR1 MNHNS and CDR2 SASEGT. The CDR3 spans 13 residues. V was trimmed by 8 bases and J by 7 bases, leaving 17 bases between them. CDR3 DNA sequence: TGTGCCAGCTTAGAGGCAGAAGGTGTTGAAGCTTTCTTT. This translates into CASLEAEGVEAFF.

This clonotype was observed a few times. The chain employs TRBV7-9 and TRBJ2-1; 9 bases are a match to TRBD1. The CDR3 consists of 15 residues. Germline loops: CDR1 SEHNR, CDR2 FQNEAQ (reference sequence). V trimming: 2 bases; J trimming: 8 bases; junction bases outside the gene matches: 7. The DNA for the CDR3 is TGTGCCAGCAGCTTAAGCGGGACAGGGTACGATGAGCAGTTCTTC. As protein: CASSLSGTGYDEQFF.

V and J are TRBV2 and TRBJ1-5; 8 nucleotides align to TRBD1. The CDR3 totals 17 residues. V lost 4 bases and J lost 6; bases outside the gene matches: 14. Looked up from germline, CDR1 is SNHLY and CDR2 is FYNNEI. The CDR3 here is CASSASHRTGKSQPQHF. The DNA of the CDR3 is TGTGCCAGCAGTGCATCGCACCGGACAGGGAAAAGTCAGCCCCAGCATTTT.

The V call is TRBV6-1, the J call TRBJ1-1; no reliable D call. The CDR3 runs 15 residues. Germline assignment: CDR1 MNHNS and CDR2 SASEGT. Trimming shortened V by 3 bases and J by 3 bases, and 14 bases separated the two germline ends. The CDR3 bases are TGTGCCAGCAGTGACGTATCCGGAGGATACACTGAAGCTTTCTTT. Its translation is CASSDVSGGYTEAFF.

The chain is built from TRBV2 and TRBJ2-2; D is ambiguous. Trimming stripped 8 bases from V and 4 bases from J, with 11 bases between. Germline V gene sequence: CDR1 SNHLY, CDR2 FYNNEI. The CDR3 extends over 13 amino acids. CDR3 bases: TGTGCCAGCCTCGGCGACGGCACCGGGGAGCTGTTTTTT. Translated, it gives CASLGDGTGELFF.

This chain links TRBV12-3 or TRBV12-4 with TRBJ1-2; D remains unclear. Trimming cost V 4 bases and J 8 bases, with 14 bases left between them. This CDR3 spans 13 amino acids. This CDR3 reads CASSSQAAGGYTF. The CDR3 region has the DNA TGTGCCAGCAGTTCCCAAGCAGCTGGGGGCTACACCTTC.

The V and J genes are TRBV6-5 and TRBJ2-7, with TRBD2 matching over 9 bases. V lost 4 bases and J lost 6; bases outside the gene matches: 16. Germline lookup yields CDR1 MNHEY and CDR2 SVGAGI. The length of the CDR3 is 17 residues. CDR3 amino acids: CASSSPVLVAGEPEQYF. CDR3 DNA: TGTGCCAGCAGTTCGCCCGTTTTGGTAGCGGGAGAGCCCGAGCAGTACTTC.

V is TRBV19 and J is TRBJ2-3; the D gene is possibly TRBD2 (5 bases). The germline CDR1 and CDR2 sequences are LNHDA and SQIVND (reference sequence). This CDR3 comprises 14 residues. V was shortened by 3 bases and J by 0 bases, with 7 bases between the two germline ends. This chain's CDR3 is CASSMRASTDTQYF. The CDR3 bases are TGTGCCAGTAGTATGCGGGCGAGCACAGATACGCAGTATTTT.